This is a list of T cell receptor beta chains from one sample in a study of T-cell memory formation after mild COVID-19. One entry per CDR3 protein results from TCRdb running MiXCR on the 5' RACE reads. The table includes roughly 610,000 distinct CDR3 sequences, approximately 15% detected once. The sequencing input was PBMCs or a T cell subset sorted from them (not recorded which). The receptors derive from an adult woman who had mild COVID-19 (a few samples of this study predate the infection). Cell type and time point are not known. Both conserved end residues are part of each CDR3. D genes are given only for firm matches. Clone size, where shown, is once, few, many, or a class for clones that have expanded.

abundance: .; d_gene: .; j_gene: TRBJ2-1; v_gene: TRBV5-1; CDR3aa: CASSLGGYEQFF; CDR3nt: TGCGCCAGCAGCCTTGGAGGATACGAGCAGTTCTTC
abundance: .; d_gene: .; j_gene: TRBJ1-2; v_gene: TRBV9; CDR3aa: CASSVVGGTYGYTF; CDR3nt: TGTGCCAGCAGCGTAGTTGGGGGGACCTATGGCTACACCTTC
abundance: few; d_gene: TRBD1; j_gene: TRBJ1-6; v_gene: TRBV4-1; CDR3aa: CASSQWTGVNNSPLHF; CDR3nt: TGCGCCAGCAGCCAATGGACAGGGGTAAATAATTCACCCCTCCACTTT
abundance: .; d_gene: .; j_gene: TRBJ2-1; v_gene: TRBV4-1; CDR3aa: CASSQPTPTRQFF; CDR3nt: TGCGCCAGCAGCCAGCCTACTCCGACTAGGCAGTTCTTC
abundance: few; d_gene: TRBD2; j_gene: TRBJ2-7; v_gene: TRBV20-1; CDR3aa: CSASVGRESSEQYF; CDR3nt: TGCAGTGCTAGCGTAGGGCGGGAGAGTTCCGAGCAGTACTTC
abundance: few; d_gene: TRBD2; j_gene: TRBJ2-7; v_gene: TRBV6-5; CDR3aa: CASGLAAPNGIGQYF; CDR3nt: TGTGCCAGTGGACTAGCGGCCCCTAACGGCATCGGTCAGTACTTC
abundance: .; d_gene: .; j_gene: TRBJ2-5; v_gene: TRBV19; CDR3aa: CASSMRQGKETQYF; CDR3nt: TGTGCCAGTAGTATGAGGCAGGGAAAAGAGACCCAGTACTTC
abundance: .; d_gene: TRBD1; j_gene: TRBJ1-2; v_gene: TRBV7-2; CDR3aa: CASRWQGVAPGYTF; CDR3nt: TGTGCCAGCAGATGGCAGGGGGTCGCACCCGGCTACACCTTC
abundance: .; d_gene: TRBD1; j_gene: TRBJ1-4; v_gene: TRBV2; CDR3aa: CASGLGTGGEKLFF; CDR3nt: TGTGCCAGCGGACTTGGCACAGGGGGTGAAAAACTGTTTTTT
abundance: .; d_gene: .; j_gene: TRBJ2-5; v_gene: TRBV18; CDR3aa: CASSTTLGLQETQYF; CDR3nt: TGTGCCAGCTCCACCACATTGGGGCTCCAAGAGACCCAGTACTTC
abundance: once; d_gene: .; j_gene: TRBJ2-5; v_gene: TRBV20-1; CDR3aa: CSARSGGMTQYF; CDR3nt: TGCAGTGCTAGGTCCGGGGGAATGACCCAGTACTTC
abundance: .; d_gene: TRBD1; j_gene: TRBJ1-2; v_gene: TRBV18; CDR3aa: CASSPNRDRGSFYGYTF; CDR3nt: TGTGCCAGCTCACCAAATCGGGACAGGGGAAGCTTCTATGGCTACACCTTC
abundance: .; d_gene: TRBD1; j_gene: TRBJ1-2; v_gene: TRBV29-1; CDR3aa: CSARTGYEDGYTF; CDR3nt: TGCAGCGCAAGGACAGGGTATGAGGATGGCTACACCTTC
abundance: .; d_gene: TRBD1; j_gene: TRBJ2-1; v_gene: TRBV20-1; CDR3aa: CSAKNRGKLLIHQFF; CDR3nt: TGCAGTGCTAAAAACAGGGGAAAGTTATTAATTCACCAGTTCTTC
abundance: .; d_gene: .; j_gene: TRBJ2-3; v_gene: TRBV4-3; CDR3aa: CASSQDLGSTTDTQYF; CDR3nt: TGCGCCAGCAGCCAAGATCTTGGCAGCACCACAGATACGCAGTATTTT
abundance: few; d_gene: TRBD1; j_gene: TRBJ2-3; v_gene: TRBV20-1; CDR3aa: CSASSGTASTDTQYF; CDR3nt: TGCAGTGCTTCGTCCGGGACAGCTAGCACAGATACGCAGTATTTT
abundance: .; d_gene: TRBD1; j_gene: TRBJ1-1; v_gene: TRBV19; CDR3aa: CASSWTGTLNTEAFF; CDR3nt: TGTGCCAGTAGTTGGACAGGGACTCTGAACACTGAAGCTTTCTTT
abundance: few; d_gene: .; j_gene: TRBJ2-1; v_gene: TRBV29-1; CDR3aa: CSVSGGFGSYNEQFF; CDR3nt: TGCAGCGTTAGTGGGGGGTTCGGCTCCTACAATGAGCAGTTCTTC
abundance: few; d_gene: .; j_gene: TRBJ2-2; v_gene: TRBV7-3; CDR3aa: CASSSPADLANTGELFF; CDR3nt: TGTGCCAGCAGCTCACCCGCGGACCTCGCGAACACCGGGGAGCTGTTTTTT
abundance: .; d_gene: TRBD1; j_gene: TRBJ2-4; v_gene: TRBV7-8; CDR3aa: CASSRGGGRGLPNIQYF; CDR3nt: TGTGCCAGCAGCCGGGGTGGGGGCAGGGGGCTACCAAACATTCAGTACTTC
abundance: .; d_gene: TRBD1; j_gene: TRBJ2-4; v_gene: TRBV27; CDR3aa: CASSLSRQGGPAGTSARNIQYF; CDR3nt: TGTGCCAGCAGTTTATCCCGACAGGGGGGCCCGGCTGGGACTTCGGCCAGAAACATTCAGTACTTC
abundance: .; d_gene: .; j_gene: TRBJ2-5; v_gene: TRBV5-1; CDR3aa: CASSQGLAYQETQYF; CDR3nt: TGCGCCAGCAGCCAGGGACTCGCCTACCAAGAGACCCAGTACTTC
abundance: few; d_gene: .; j_gene: TRBJ1-4; v_gene: TRBV6-1; CDR3aa: CASSDRDMRTEKLFF; CDR3nt: TGTGCCAGCAGTGATAGGGACATGCGAACCGAAAAACTGTTTTTT
abundance: .; d_gene: TRBD2; j_gene: TRBJ2-3; v_gene: TRBV7-3; CDR3aa: CASSLGRGAPGRTDTQYF; CDR3nt: TGTGCCAGCAGCTTAGGGCGGGGGGCCCCCGGACGCACAGATACGCAGTATTTT
abundance: few; d_gene: .; j_gene: TRBJ1-2; v_gene: TRBV29-1; CDR3aa: CSVVGRLQTNYGYTF; CDR3nt: TGCAGCGTTGTTGGGCGGTTACAGACAAACTATGGCTACACCTTC
abundance: many; d_gene: TRBD2; j_gene: TRBJ2-1; v_gene: TRBV4-2; CDR3aa: CASSQDPTGRAPHEQFF; CDR3nt: TGTGCCAGCAGCCAAGATCCTACCGGGAGGGCCCCTCATGAGCAGTTCTTC